Listed here are 8 T cell receptor beta chains from one sample, sequenced in a study of Ad26.COV2.S vaccination and SARS-CoV-2 variants. Treatment reported: 15 to 20 received Ad26.COV2.S at low or high dose, single or two shots; 5 received placebo; per-sample allocation not given. Following the first vaccine or placebo injection, samples were taken on day 63. Libraries were prepared by immunoSEQ multiplex PCR; TCRdb keeps only in-frame clonotypes and omits some of them. The sample lists fewer than 500,000 clones, 90% occurring once. Here the sequenced sample was peripheral blood, taken in a trial of Ad26.COV2.S vaccine versus placebo. The source of these receptors is a person aged 18-60 years who received the Ad26.COV2.S COVID-19 vaccine or a placebo.

The rearrangement links TRBV24-1 to TRBJ2-3, with a tentative D call TRBD2 (6 bases). CDR3 length: 15 residues. V was pared by 4 bases and J by 2 bases, with 12 bases between. The germline V gene encodes CDR1 KGHDR and CDR2 SFDVKD. The CDR3 loop is CATSDPSAYTDTQYF. DNA of the CDR3: TGTGCCACCAGTGACCCTAGCGCTTACACAGATACGCAGTATTTT.

The rearrangement joins TRBV19 to TRBJ1-3; 9 nucleotides align to TRBD1. There are 14 residues in the CDR3. The V gene's germline CDR1 is LNHDA and CDR2 SQIVND (reference sequence). Trimming at V came to 7 bases and at J to 3 bases, leaving 4 bases not matched to a gene. The CDR3 loop reads CASKETGGGNTIYF. The CDR3 region has the DNA TGTGCCAGTAAGGAGACAGGGGGTGGAAACACCATATATTTT.

This clone was found once. The V gene is TRBV7-6, the J gene TRBJ2-7, with D tentatively TRBD1 or TRBD2 (5 bases each). CDR1 SGHVS and CDR2 FNYEAQ come from the germline V gene. CDR3 length equals 18 residues. V gave up 1 base and J gave up 0 bases, with 19 bases separating them. CDR3 protein: CASSLGPPEGSSSYEQYF. In nucleotides, the CDR3 is TGTGCCAGCAGCTTAGGACCCCCCGAGGGGTCGAGCTCCTACGAGCAGTACTTC. Combining the CDR3 with reference TRBV7-6 and TRBJ2-7 gives the whole variable domain GAGVSQSPRYKVTKRGQDVALRCDPISGHVSLYWYRQALGQGPEFLTYFNYEAQQDKSGLPNDRFSAERPEGSISTLTIQRTEQRDSAMYRCASSLGPPEGSSSYEQYFGPGTRLTVT.

This chain joins TRBV19 and TRBJ2-5; 9 bases are a match to TRBD1. The germline CDR1 and CDR2 sequences are LNHDA and SQIVND (reference sequence). This CDR3 contains 16 residues. Trimming took 11 bases from V and 0 from J; bases not matched to a gene: 13. Written as DNA, the CDR3 is TGTGCCGGGAGGACAGGGGAAAGCCTGTACCAAGAGACCCAGTACTTC. This sequence encodes CAGRTGESLYQETQYF.

Only a few counts were recorded for this clone. The chain employs TRBV19 and TRBJ1-2, with D perhaps TRBD1 (5 bases). Germline V lookup: CDR1 LNHDA, CDR2 SQIVND (reference sequence). The V end was cut by 5 bases, the J end by 0 bases, with 13 bases between. This CDR3 is built from 15 residues. CDR3 region: CASSRHDRSNYGYTF. The DNA for the CDR3 is TGTGCCAGTAGTCGGCACGACAGATCTAACTATGGCTACACCTTC.

This chain joins TRBV18 and TRBJ1-1; D might be TRBD1 (5 bases). Trimming took 6 bases from V and 2 from J, leaving 10 bases between them. The CDR3 totals 13 residues. In germline, CDR1 is KGHSH, CDR2 LQKENI. CDR3 region: CASSRDQNTEAFF. CDR3 nucleotides: TGTGCCAGCTCGCGGGACCAAAACACTGAAGCTTTCTTT. Based on the CDR3 plus reference TRBV18 and TRBJ1-1, the full variable domain is NAGVMQNPRHLVRRRGQEARLRCSPMKGHSHVYWYRQLPEEGLKFMVYLQKENIIDESGMPKERFSAEFPKEGPSILRIQQVVRGDSAAYFCASSRDQNTEAFFGQGTRLTVV.

This chain links TRBV10-3 with TRBJ2-7; 9 bases are shared with TRBD1. The junction had 12 bases not matched to a gene; V was cut back by 7 bases and J by 5 bases. There are 15 residues in the CDR3. Germline loops: CDR1 ENHRY, CDR2 SYGVKD. The CDR3 is CAITPSGTGQDEQYF. The CDR3 nucleotides read TGTGCCATCACCCCCTCCGGGACAGGGCAGGACGAGCAGTACTTC.

This clone has only one observation. The chain couples TRBV5-1 to TRBJ1-5, with 7 bases that match TRBD1. The CDR3 totals 15 residues. CDR1 is SGHRS, CDR2 YFSETQ, per germline. The junction had 7 bases not matched to a gene; V was cut back by 5 bases and J by 2 bases. The CDR3 DNA is TGCGCCAGCAGTCCGGGAGGGACAGGCAATCAGCCCCAGCATTTT. Protein product: CASSPGGTGNQPQHF.